The next 9 T cell receptor beta chains were all read from a single sample in a study of blood T cell repertoires in COVID-19 (dated by TCRdb to 2020 to 2021). Library creation used the immunoSEQ multiplex PCR assay. TCRdb limited this immuneACCESS table to in-frame rearrangements with V and J called. A share of clones is missing; checked studies link under half to unresolved V genes, and the rest is unexplained. The sample data list about 47,000 clones, and roughly 90% of these were observed just once. The leading ten clones occupy approximately 10% of the sample. The material sequenced was peripheral blood. The receptors were sampled from a man older than 75 with active or convalescent COVID-19.

The chain couples TRBV5-1 to TRBJ2-5; D gene ambiguous. The CDR3 consists of 13 residues. Germline V gene sequence: CDR1 SGHRS, CDR2 YFSETQ. The V end was cut by 3 bases, the J end by 1 base, with 7 bases between. The CDR3 DNA is TGCGCCAGCAGCTCCGGGTCCCAAGAGACCCAGTACTTC. Its translation: CASSSGSQETQYF.

The chain couples TRBV4-1 to TRBJ1-1; 7 nucleotides line up with TRBD1. The CDR3 covers 14 residues. J was trimmed by 3 bases and V by 4 bases; bases with no gene match: 5. Looked up from germline, CDR1 is MGHRA and CDR2 is YSYEKL. Here the CDR3 DNA reads TGCGCCAGCAGCCTCCTCACAGGGGACACTGAAGCTTTCTTT. Protein: CASSLLTGDTEAFF.

The DNA for the CDR3 is TGTGCCAGCAGTCGAGGGCCCCCTCGGGAGCAGTTCTTC. Protein: CASSRGPPREQFF. The V call is TRBV6-2 or TRBV6-3, the J call TRBJ2-1, with D possibly TRBD2 on 5 matching bases. Looked up from germline, CDR1 is MNHEY and CDR2 is SVGEGT. V lost 5 bases and J 10 bases, leaving 15 bases between the germline ends. The length of the CDR3 is 13 residues.

The V gene is TRBV29-1, the J gene TRBJ1-2; 8 bases map to TRBD1. The V gene's germline CDR1 is SQVTM and CDR2 ANQGSEA. With V trimmed by 3 bases and J by 1 base, 13 bases remained unmatched. This CDR3 contains 17 residues. CDR3 in amino acids: CSVEFRRQGAFNYGYTF. CDR3 DNA: TGCAGCGTTGAGTTTAGGCGGCAGGGGGCTTTTAACTATGGCTACACCTTC.

The V call is TRBV6-1, the J call TRBJ1-1, with D possibly being TRBD1 (6 bases). CDR3 size: 14 residues. Germline V CDR1 and CDR2: MNHNS, SASEGT. V was shortened by 1 base and J by 7 bases, with 13 bases between the two germline ends. The CDR3 sequence: CASSEGGTKFEAFF. As DNA, the CDR3 is TGTGCCAGCAGTGAAGGAGGGACAAAGTTTGAAGCTTTCTTT.

This clone is a singleton in its sample. This chain links TRBV12-3 or TRBV12-4 with TRBJ2-1; the D gene is possibly TRBD1 (6 bases). The V end was cut by 7 bases, the J end by 5 bases, with 12 bases between. The CDR3 spans 13 residues. The CDR3 reads CASNDRDNNEQFF. CDR3 bases: TGTGCCAGCAACGACCGGGACAACAATGAGCAGTTCTTC.

This clone was counted between two and nine times. The J gene is TRBJ2-7, the V gene TRBV11-2; 8 bases are shared with TRBD1. The CDR3 sequence is 15 residues long. Trimming removed 6 bases from V and 1 base from J; junction bases left unmatched: 8. The V gene's germline CDR1 is SGHAT and CDR2 FQNNGV. CDR3 loop: CASRVTGGSSYEQYF. The CDR3 DNA sequence: TGTGCCAGCAGGGTAACAGGGGGATCGTCCTACGAGCAGTACTTC. Based on the CDR3 plus reference TRBV11-2 and TRBJ2-7, the full variable domain is EAGVAQSPRYKIIEKRQSVAFWCNPISGHATLYWYQQILGQGPKLLIQFQNNGVVDDSQLPKDRFSAERLKGVDSTLKIQPAKLEDSAVYLCASRVTGGSSYEQYFGPGTRLTVT.

This clone was seen once. This chain connects TRBV10-3 to TRBJ1-5; 7 nucleotides align to TRBD1. The CDR3 extends over 14 amino acids. V lost 11 bases and J lost 3; bases outside the gene matches: 10. Germline loops: CDR1 ENHRY, CDR2 SYGVKD. The CDR3 region is CAAIGTDANQPQHF. DNA of the CDR3: TGTGCCGCCATCGGGACAGACGCCAATCAGCCCCAGCATTTT.

The V call is TRBV6-1, the J call TRBJ1-2; D may be TRBD1 (5 bases). Trimming left V 0 bases short and J 5 bases short, with 16 bases between. The CDR3 covers 16 residues. CDR1 is MNHNS, CDR2 SASEGT, per germline. The CDR3 region has the DNA TGTGCCAGCAGTGAAGCGGGGACTGGCCCTATTTATGGCTACACCTTC. It codes for CASSEAGTGPIYGYTF.